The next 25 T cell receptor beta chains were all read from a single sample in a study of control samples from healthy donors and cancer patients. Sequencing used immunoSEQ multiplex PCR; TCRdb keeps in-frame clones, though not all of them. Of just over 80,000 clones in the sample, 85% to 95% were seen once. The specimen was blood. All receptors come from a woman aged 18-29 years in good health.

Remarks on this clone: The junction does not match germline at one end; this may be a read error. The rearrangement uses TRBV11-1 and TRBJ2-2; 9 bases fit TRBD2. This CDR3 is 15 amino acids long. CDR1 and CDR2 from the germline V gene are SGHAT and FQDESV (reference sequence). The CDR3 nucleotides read TGCGCCCGCCGCGCGCGGGGGGGGAACACCGGGGAGCTGTTTTTT. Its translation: CARRARGGNTGELFF.

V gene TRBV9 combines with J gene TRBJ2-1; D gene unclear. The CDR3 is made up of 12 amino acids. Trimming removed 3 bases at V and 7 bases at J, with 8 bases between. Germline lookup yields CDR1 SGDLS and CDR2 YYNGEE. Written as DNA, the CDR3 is TGTGCCAGCAGCGAGGACGGGAATGAGCAGTTCTTC. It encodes CASSEDGNEQFF.

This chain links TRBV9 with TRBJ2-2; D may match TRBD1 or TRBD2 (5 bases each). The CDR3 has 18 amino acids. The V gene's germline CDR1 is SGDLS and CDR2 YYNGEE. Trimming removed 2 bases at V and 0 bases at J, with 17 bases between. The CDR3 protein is CASSVTILPGPNTGELFF. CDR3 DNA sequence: TGTGCCAGCAGCGTCACCATCCTACCGGGGCCGAACACCGGGGAGCTGTTTTTT.

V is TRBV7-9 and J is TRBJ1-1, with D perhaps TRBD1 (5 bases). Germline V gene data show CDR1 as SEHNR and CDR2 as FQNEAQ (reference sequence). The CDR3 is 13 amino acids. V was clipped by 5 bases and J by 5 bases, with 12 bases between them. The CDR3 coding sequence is TGTGCCAGCAGCGAGCGCCGGGGGACTGAAGCTTTCTTT. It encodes CASSERRGTEAFF.

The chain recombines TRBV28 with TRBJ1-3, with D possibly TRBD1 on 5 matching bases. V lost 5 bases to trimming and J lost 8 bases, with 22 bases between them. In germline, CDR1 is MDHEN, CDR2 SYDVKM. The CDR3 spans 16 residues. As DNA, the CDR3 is TGTGCCAGCAGTACCCCAGCGGGGGGGAGGGTGGACACCATATATTTT. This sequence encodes CASSTPAGGRVDTIYF.

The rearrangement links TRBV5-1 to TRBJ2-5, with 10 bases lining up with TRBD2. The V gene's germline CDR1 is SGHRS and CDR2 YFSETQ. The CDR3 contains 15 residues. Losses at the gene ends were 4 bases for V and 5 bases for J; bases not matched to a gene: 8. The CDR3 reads CASSPGTSEAETQYF. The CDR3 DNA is TGCGCCAGCAGCCCCGGGACTAGCGAGGCGGAGACCCAGTACTTC.

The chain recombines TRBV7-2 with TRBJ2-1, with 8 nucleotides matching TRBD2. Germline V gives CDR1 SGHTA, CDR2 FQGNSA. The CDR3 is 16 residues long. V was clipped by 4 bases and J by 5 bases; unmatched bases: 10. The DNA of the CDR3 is TGTGCCAGCAGCTCTCCTCCGGGAGGGCCGGACAATGAGCAGTTCTTC. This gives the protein CASSSPPGGPDNEQFF. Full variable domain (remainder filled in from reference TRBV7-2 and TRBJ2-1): GAGVSQSPSNKVTEKGKDVELRCDPISGHTALYWYRQSLGQGLEFLIYFQGNSAPDKSGLPSDRFSAERTGGSVSTLTIQRTQQEDSAVYLCASSSPPGGPDNEQFFGPGTRLTVL.

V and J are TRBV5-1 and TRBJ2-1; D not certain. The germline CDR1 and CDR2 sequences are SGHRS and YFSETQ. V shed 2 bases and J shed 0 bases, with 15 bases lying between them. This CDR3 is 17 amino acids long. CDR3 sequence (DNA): TGCGCCAGCAGCTTACTGGGCGTTTCGAGCTCCTACAATGAGCAGTTCTTC. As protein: CASSLLGVSSSYNEQFF. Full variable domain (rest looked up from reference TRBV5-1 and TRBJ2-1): KAGVTQTPRYLIKTRGQQVTLSCSPISGHRSVSWYQQTPGQGLQFLFEYFSETQRNKGNFPGRFSGRQFSNSRSEMNVSTLELGDSALYLCASSLLGVSSSYNEQFFGPGTRLTVL.

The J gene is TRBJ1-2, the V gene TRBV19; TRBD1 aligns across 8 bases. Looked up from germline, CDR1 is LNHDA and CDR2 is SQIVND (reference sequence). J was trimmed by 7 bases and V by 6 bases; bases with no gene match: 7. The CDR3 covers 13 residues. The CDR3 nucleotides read TGTGCCAGTAGGATGAACAGGGGGTTTGGCTACACCTTC. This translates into CASRMNRGFGYTF.

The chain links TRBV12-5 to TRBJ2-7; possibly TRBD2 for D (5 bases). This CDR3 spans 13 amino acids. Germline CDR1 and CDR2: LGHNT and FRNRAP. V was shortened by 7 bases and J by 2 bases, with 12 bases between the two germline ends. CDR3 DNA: TGTGCTAGTGCAGCGGAGCTAACCTACGAGCAGTACTTC. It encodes CASAAELTYEQYF. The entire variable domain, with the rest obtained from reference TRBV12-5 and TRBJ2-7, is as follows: DARVTQTPRHKVTEMGQEVTMRCQPILGHNTVFWYRQTMMQGLELLAYFRNRAPLDDSGMPKDRFSAEMPDATLATLKIQPSEPRDSAVYFCASAAELTYEQYFGPGTRLTVT.

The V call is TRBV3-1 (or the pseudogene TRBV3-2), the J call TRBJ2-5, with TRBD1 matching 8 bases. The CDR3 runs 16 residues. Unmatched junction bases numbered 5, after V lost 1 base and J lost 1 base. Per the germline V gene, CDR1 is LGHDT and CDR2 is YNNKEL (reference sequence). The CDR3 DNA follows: TGTGCCAGCAGCCAAGCGGGGACAGGCCCCCAAGAGACCCAGTACTTC. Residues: CASSQAGTGPQETQYF.

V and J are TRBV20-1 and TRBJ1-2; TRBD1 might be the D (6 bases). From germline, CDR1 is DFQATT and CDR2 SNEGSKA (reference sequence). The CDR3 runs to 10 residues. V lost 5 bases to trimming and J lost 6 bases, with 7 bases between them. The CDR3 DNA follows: TGCAGTGCTCCAGGGGATGGCTACACCTTC. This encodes CSAPGDGYTF.

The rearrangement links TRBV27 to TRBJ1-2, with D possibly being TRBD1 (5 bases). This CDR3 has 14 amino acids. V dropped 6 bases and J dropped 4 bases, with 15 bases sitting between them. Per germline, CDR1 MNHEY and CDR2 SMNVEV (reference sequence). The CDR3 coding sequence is TGTGCCAGCAGGGGCCGAACCGGGGGCTATGGCTACACCTTC. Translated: CASRGRTGGYGYTF.

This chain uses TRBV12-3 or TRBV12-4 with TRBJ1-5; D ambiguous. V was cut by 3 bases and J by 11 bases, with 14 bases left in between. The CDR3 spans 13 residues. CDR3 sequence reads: CASSLNSGMAQHF. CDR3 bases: TGTGCCAGCAGTTTGAACTCTGGGATGGCCCAGCATTTT.

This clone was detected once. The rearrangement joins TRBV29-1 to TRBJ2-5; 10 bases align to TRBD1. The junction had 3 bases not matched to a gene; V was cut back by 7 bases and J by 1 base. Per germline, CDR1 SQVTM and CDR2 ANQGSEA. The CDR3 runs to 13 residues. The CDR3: CSGRDRGQETQYF. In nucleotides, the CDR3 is TGCAGCGGTAGGGACAGGGGCCAAGAGACCCAGTACTTC.

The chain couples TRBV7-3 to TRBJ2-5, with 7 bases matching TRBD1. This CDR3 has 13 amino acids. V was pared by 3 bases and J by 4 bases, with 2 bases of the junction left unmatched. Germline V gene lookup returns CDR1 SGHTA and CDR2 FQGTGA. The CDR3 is CASSLDRSETQYF. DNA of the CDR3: TGTGCCAGCAGCTTGGACAGGTCAGAGACCCAGTACTTC.

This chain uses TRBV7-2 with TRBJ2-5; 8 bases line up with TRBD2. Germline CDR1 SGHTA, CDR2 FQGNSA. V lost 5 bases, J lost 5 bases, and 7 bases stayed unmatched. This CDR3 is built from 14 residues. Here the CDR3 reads CASSQVGTRETQYF. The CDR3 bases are TGTGCCAGCAGCCAAGTAGGGACTAGGGAGACCCAGTACTTC.

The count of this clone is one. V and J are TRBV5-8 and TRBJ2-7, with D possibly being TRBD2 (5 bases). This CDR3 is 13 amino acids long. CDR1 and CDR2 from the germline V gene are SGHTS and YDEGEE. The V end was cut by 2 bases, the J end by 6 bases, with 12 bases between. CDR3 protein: CASSFLRGSEQYF. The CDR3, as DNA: TGTGCCAGCAGCTTTTTACGAGGGAGCGAGCAGTACTTC.

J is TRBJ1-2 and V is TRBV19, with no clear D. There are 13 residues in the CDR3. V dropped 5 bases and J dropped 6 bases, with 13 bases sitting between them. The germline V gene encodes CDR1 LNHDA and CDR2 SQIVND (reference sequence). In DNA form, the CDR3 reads TGTGCCAGTAGTCTCAGTCCCGTTGATGGCTACACCTTC. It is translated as CASSLSPVDGYTF.

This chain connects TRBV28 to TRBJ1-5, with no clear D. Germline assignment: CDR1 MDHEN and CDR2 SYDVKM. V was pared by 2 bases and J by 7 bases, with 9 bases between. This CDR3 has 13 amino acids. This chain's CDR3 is CASSLTGRQPQHF. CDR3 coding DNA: TGTGCCAGCAGTTTAACCGGGAGGCAGCCCCAGCATTTT.

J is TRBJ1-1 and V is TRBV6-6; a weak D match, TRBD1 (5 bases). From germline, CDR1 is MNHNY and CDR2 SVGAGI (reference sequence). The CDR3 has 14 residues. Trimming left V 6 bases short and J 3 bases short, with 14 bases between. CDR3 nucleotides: TGTGCCAGCAGGGGGGGACGTTTCGACACTGAAGCTTTCTTT. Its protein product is CASRGGRFDTEAFF.

CDR3 protein: CASSPAGQGPEQYF. In nucleotides, the CDR3 is TGTGCCAGCAGTCCGGCTGGACAGGGCCCCGAGCAGTACTTC. The V call is TRBV27, the J call TRBJ2-7, with 8 bases that match TRBD1. The junction had 9 bases not matched to a gene; V was cut back by 5 bases and J by 6 bases. This CDR3 has 14 amino acids. Germline V lookup: CDR1 MNHEY, CDR2 SMNVEV (reference sequence).

This CDR3 reads CASSGGGRASVSYEQYF. DNA of the CDR3: TGCGCCAGCAGTGGGGGGGGACGGGCTAGCGTATCCTACGAGCAGTACTTC. The rearrangement joins TRBV10-2 to TRBJ2-7; TRBD2 aligns across 7 bases. This CDR3 spans 17 amino acids. Germline trimming cut 4 bases from V and 1 base from J; bases unmatched to any gene: 13. CDR1 and CDR2 (germline): WSHSY, SAAADI.

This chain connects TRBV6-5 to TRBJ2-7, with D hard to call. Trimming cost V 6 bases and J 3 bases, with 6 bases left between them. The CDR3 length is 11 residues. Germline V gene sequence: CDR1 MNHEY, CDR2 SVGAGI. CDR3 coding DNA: TGTGCCAGCAGGCAAATCTACGAGCAGTACTTC. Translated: CASRQIYEQYF.

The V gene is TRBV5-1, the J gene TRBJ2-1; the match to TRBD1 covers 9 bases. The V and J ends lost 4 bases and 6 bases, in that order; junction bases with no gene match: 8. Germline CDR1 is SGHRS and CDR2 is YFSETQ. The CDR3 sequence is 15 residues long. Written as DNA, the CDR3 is TGCGCCAGCAGCCTGGGACAGGGTTATAGCAATGAGCAGTTCTTC. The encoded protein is CASSLGQGYSNEQFF.